This TCR beta chain was captured by sequencing in a study of CD8 T cells in Susac syndrome. About 0.5 to 1 ug RNA was reverse transcribed with random hexamers. Amplification of the TCR beta CDR3 was carried out by immunoSEQ multiplex PCR, which spanned a total of 54 Vbeta and 13 Jbeta segments. TCRdb re-analysed the immunoSEQ multiplex PCR reads in MiXCR, keeping a single row per CDR3 protein. This sample yields about 89,000 distinct CDR3 sequences, of which about 93% are seen a single time; roughly 0.32% belongs to the top ten. Regarding the study as a whole: The study acknowledged a relatively small number of individuals in its TCR sequencing and HLA analysis.

The CDR3 runs to 16 residues. V shed 5 bases, J shed 5 bases, and the junction held 12 bases outside the gene matches. CDR1 and CDR2 from the germline V gene are SQVTM and ANQGSEA. Sequencing of TCR beta drew on CD8+ and CD4+ T cells from blood. The controls were healthy donors who were matched for age and sex. Of note for this clonotype: Antigen: not known.

This sequence was found in a human donor in good health. The chain links TRBV29-1 to TRBJ2-1; 10 bases align to TRBD1. Sequences were obtained from CD8+ T cells from PBMCs. Here the CDR3 DNA reads TGCAGCGTTCCTCTGACAGGGGGCGCGGGGGACAATGAGCAGTTCTTC. Translated: CSVPLTGGAGDNEQFF.